This TCR beta chain was identified during a study of blood T cell repertoires in COVID-19. TCRdb keeps only in-frame clones here, not all; method: immunoSEQ multiplex PCR. The sample yields over 250,000 clones, about nine tenths seen once. J was trimmed by 4 bases and V by 4 bases; bases with no gene match: 3. This CDR3 comprises 16 residues. Germline V lookup: CDR1 SGHRS, CDR2 YFSETQ. V usage is TRBV5-1 and J usage is TRBJ2-1; 15 bases line up with TRBD2. This receptor was taken from a woman in her sixties who had recovered from COVID-19. The sequencing sample was made of PBMCs or T cells enriched from blood (not recorded which). The CDR3 reads CASSPGLAGGYNEQFF. DNA for the CDR3: TGCGCCAGCAGCCCTGGACTAGCGGGAGGGTACAATGAGCAGTTCTTC. The whole variable domain, remainder taken from reference TRBV5-1 and TRBJ2-1, is KAGVTQTPRYLIKTRGQQVTLSCSPISGHRSVSWYQQTPGQGLQFLFEYFSETQRNKGNFPGRFSGRQFSNSRSEMNVSTLELGDSALYLCASSPGLAGGYNEQFFGPGTRLTVL.